Each of the 30 T cell receptor beta chains below was sequenced from the same sample in a study of blood T cell repertoires in COVID-19. The method was immunoSEQ multiplex PCR; TCRdb's version includes in-frame clones alone and lacks a portion of them. Of approximately 84,000 clones listed, approximately 86% are singletons. The specimen was peripheral blood. Every receptor here comes from a woman aged 80 or older with acute or convalescent COVID-19.

The chain has TRBV11-2 and TRBJ1-1; no reliable D call. Germline assignment: CDR1 SGHAT and CDR2 FQNNGV. The CDR3 runs to 14 residues. V dropped 3 bases and J dropped 4 bases, with 12 bases sitting between them. CDR3 protein: CASSLGGSATEAFF. CDR3 sequence (DNA): TGTGCCAGCAGCTTGGGAGGGTCGGCCACTGAAGCTTTCTTT.

The gene calls are TRBV19 and TRBJ1-4; the D gene is possibly TRBD1 (5 bases). This CDR3 comprises 15 residues. Germline lookup yields CDR1 LNHDA and CDR2 SQIVND (reference sequence). Trimming took 2 bases from V and 4 from J, leaving 11 bases between them. The CDR3 loop reads CASSIPGRGNEKLFF. The CDR3 bases are TGTGCCAGTAGTATACCAGGGAGGGGTAATGAAAAACTGTTTTTT. The variable domain in full, completed from reference TRBV19 and TRBJ1-4, reads DGGITQSPKYLFRKEGQNVTLSCEQNLNHDAMYWYRQDPGQGLRLIYYSQIVNDFQKGDIAEGYSVSREKKESFPLTVTSAQKNPTAFYLCASSIPGRGNEKLFFGSGTQLSVL.

The CDR3 DNA reads as TGTGCCAGCAGCGTTCTGACAGCCAACTATGGCTACACCTTC. This gives the protein CASSVLTANYGYTF. The V call is TRBV9, the J call TRBJ1-2, with D perhaps matching TRBD1 (5 bases). Germline V lookup: CDR1 SGDLS, CDR2 YYNGEE. Trimming left V 2 bases short and J 2 bases short, with 10 bases between. The CDR3 has 14 residues.

The genes are TRBV7-2 and TRBJ1-2; maybe TRBD1 (6 bases). This CDR3 has 15 residues. CDR1 and CDR2 (germline): SGHTA, FQGNSA. Trimming stripped 1 base from V and 2 bases from J, with 11 bases between. Here the CDR3 reads CASSLVGGPNYGYTF. In DNA form, the CDR3 reads TGTGCCAGCAGCTTAGTCGGGGGGCCCAACTATGGCTACACCTTC.

The V gene is TRBV11-2, the J gene TRBJ1-1, with D hard to call. V lost 2 bases to trimming and J lost 6 bases, with 13 bases between them. The germline CDR1 and CDR2 sequences are SGHAT and FQNNGV. The CDR3 runs 14 residues. CDR3 bases: TGTGCCAGCAGCTTATCCGAGGGAATGGCTGAAGCTTTCTTT. Protein: CASSLSEGMAEAFF.

CDR3 protein: CASSRNGQGIQETQYF. The CDR3 DNA is TGTGCCAGCAGCCGAAATGGACAGGGAATCCAAGAGACCCAGTACTTC. V gene TRBV7-6 combines with J gene TRBJ2-5, with TRBD1 matching over 8 bases. CDR1 and CDR2 (germline): SGHVS, FNYEAQ. CDR3 length: 16 residues. After removal of 5 bases from V and 1 base from J, the junction contained 9 bases not matched to a gene.

The V and J genes are TRBV4-1 and TRBJ2-5; a possible D gene is TRBD1 (7 bases). The CDR3 totals 15 residues. In germline, CDR1 is MGHRA, CDR2 YSYEKL. Trimming stripped 3 bases from V and 4 bases from J, with 15 bases between. As DNA, the CDR3 is TGCGCCAGCAGCCAGGAGTCCAGGGGGGCAGAGACCCAGTACTTC. Its translation: CASSQESRGAETQYF.

This clone was detected only a few times. The chain links TRBV19 to TRBJ1-6; TRBD1 matches 9 bases. The CDR3 is 13 amino acids. Per germline, CDR1 LNHDA and CDR2 SQIVND (reference sequence). Unmatched junction bases numbered 2, after V lost 6 bases and J lost 8 bases. The CDR3 nucleotides are TGTGCCAGTAGACGGACAGGGGATTCACCCCTCCACTTT. Its translation is CASRRTGDSPLHF.

The chain uses TRBV19 and TRBJ2-5; D gene unclear. Trimming pared 9 bases from V and 2 bases from J, leaving 16 bases between. The length of the CDR3 is 14 residues. Germline loops: CDR1 LNHDA, CDR2 SQIVND (reference sequence). The CDR3 loop is CASSRRHQQETQYF. The CDR3 DNA reads as TGTGCCAGCTCCAGGCGACACCAACAAGAGACCCAGTACTTC. Drawing the rest from reference TRBV19 and TRBJ2-5, the complete variable domain is DGGITQSPKYLFRKEGQNVTLSCEQNLNHDAMYWYRQDPGQGLRLIYYSQIVNDFQKGDIAEGYSVSREKKESFPLTVTSAQKNPTAFYLCASSRRHQQETQYFGPGTRLLVL.

Only one count was recorded for this clone. The chain couples TRBV6-5 to TRBJ2-7, with 7 bases fitting TRBD1. The J segment lost 12 bases and the V segment lost 6 bases, leaving 11 bases of the junction unmatched. There are 12 residues in the CDR3. Looked up from germline, CDR1 is MNHEY and CDR2 is SVGAGI. The CDR3 region is CASRTTTQGMYF. CDR3 coding DNA: TGTGCCAGCAGAACAACCACACAGGGGATGTACTTC.

V is TRBV10-3 and J is TRBJ1-2; D is unclear. The CDR3 loop spans 13 amino acids. V lost 3 bases and J 0 bases, leaving 5 bases between the germline ends. Looked up from germline, CDR1 is ENHRY and CDR2 is SYGVKD. CDR3 in amino acids: CAISDDTNYGYTF. CDR3 DNA sequence: TGTGCCATCAGTGACGACACTAACTATGGCTACACCTTC.

This chain connects TRBV6-1 to TRBJ2-7; D is possibly TRBD2 (5 bases). Germline V CDR1 and CDR2: MNHNS, SASEGT. V shed 0 bases and J shed 0 bases, with 6 bases lying between them. The CDR3 is made up of 14 amino acids. The CDR3 loop reads CASSEAGSSYEQYF. As DNA, the CDR3 is TGTGCCAGCAGTGAAGCTGGGAGCTCCTACGAGCAGTACTTC.

The chain joins TRBV27 to TRBJ2-7; possible D gene TRBD1, 6 bases. The length of the CDR3 is 13 residues. CDR1 and CDR2 from the germline V gene are MNHEY and SMNVEV (reference sequence). Trimming shortened V by 5 bases and J by 6 bases, and 14 bases separated the two germline ends. CDR3: CASSPTRGSEQYF. Here the CDR3 DNA reads TGTGCCAGCAGTCCGACCAGGGGCAGCGAGCAGTACTTC.

This chain uses TRBV18 with TRBJ2-1; no reliable D call. This CDR3 has 12 amino acids. Trimming shortened V by 2 bases and J by 7 bases, and 6 bases separated the two germline ends. Germline values: CDR1 KGHSH, CDR2 LQKENI. For the CDR3, the DNA is TGTGCCAGCTCACCATCAGGAAATGAGCAGTTCTTC. This translates into CASSPSGNEQFF.

The J gene is TRBJ2-3, the V gene TRBV5-4; 9 bases match TRBD2. The CDR3 sequence is 15 residues long. The germline V gene has CDR1 SGHNT and CDR2 YYREEE (reference sequence). The J segment lost 4 bases and the V segment lost 5 bases, leaving 8 bases of the junction unmatched. The CDR3 region has the DNA TGTGCCAGCAGAGGGACTAGCAGTATCGCAGATACGCAGTATTTT. Its translation: CASRGTSSIADTQYF. Combining the CDR3 with reference TRBV5-4 and TRBJ2-3 gives the whole variable domain ETGVTQSPTHLIKTRGQQVTLRCSSQSGHNTVSWYQQALGQGPQFIFQYYREEENGRGNFPPRFSGLQFPNYSSELNVNALELDDSALYLCASRGTSSIADTQYFGPGTRLTVL.

This rearrangement joins TRBV7-3 to TRBJ2-6; D possibly corresponds to TRBD2 (5 bases). The germline gives CDR1 SGHTA, CDR2 FQGTGA. Trimming cost V 1 base and J 0 bases, with 19 bases left between them. The CDR3 has 20 residues. The CDR3 nucleotides are TGTGCCAGCAGCTTAAAGGGCTTCGAGGGCGCGGTCTCTGGGGCCAACGTCCTGACTTTC. Translating gives CASSLKGFEGAVSGANVLTF.

The chain couples TRBV18 to TRBJ2-2; the match to TRBD1 covers 7 bases. V was clipped by 6 bases and J by 0 bases; unmatched bases: 4. Germline lookup yields CDR1 KGHSH and CDR2 LQKENI. The CDR3 runs to 15 residues. The CDR3 reads CASSPDRPNTGELFF. DNA of the CDR3: TGTGCCAGCTCTCCGGACAGGCCGAACACCGGGGAGCTGTTTTTT.

The chain uses TRBV4-2 and TRBJ1-6; D is ambiguous. Germline lookup yields CDR1 LGHNA and CDR2 YNFKEQ. This CDR3 is built from 16 residues. V lost 0 bases, J lost 0 bases, and 6 bases lay in between. The CDR3 DNA reads TGTGCCAGCAGCCAAGAGGAGAGCTCCTATAATTCACCCCTCCACTTT. Protein product: CASSQEESSYNSPLHF.

This clone was counted once. The V and J genes are TRBV5-1 and TRBJ2-5, with a weak D call TRBD2 (5 bases). Germline V gene lookup returns CDR1 SGHRS and CDR2 YFSETQ. V lost 1 base and J 5 bases, leaving 12 bases between the germline ends. This CDR3 is 14 amino acids long. The CDR3 loop reads CASSLSGERETQYF. As DNA, the CDR3 is TGCGCCAGCAGCTTGTCCGGGGAACGGGAGACCCAGTACTTC.

The rearrangement joins TRBV6-1 to TRBJ2-2; no clear D gene. There are 15 residues in the CDR3. CDR1 is MNHNS, CDR2 SASEGT, per germline. The ends were cut back, 3 bases at V and 6 bases at J, with 14 bases in the middle. The CDR3 here is CASSEVRVQPGELFF. DNA of the CDR3: TGTGCCAGCAGTGAGGTACGGGTTCAGCCCGGGGAGCTGTTTTTT.

The rearrangement joins TRBV4-3 to TRBJ2-3; D not certain. Per germline, CDR1 LGHNA and CDR2 YSLEER. The length of the CDR3 is 16 residues. V lost 1 base and J 0 bases, leaving 11 bases between the germline ends. CDR3 sequence reads: CASSQGRLDSTDTQYF. CDR3 nucleotides: TGCGCCAGCAGCCAAGGGCGGTTAGATAGCACAGATACGCAGTATTTT.

In its sample, this clone was seen once. The chain uses TRBV12-3 or TRBV12-4 and TRBJ2-7; a possible D gene is TRBD2 (6 bases). Trimming left V 1 base short and J 2 bases short, with 6 bases between. The CDR3 spans 13 residues. This CDR3 is CASSLERAYEQYF. The CDR3 coding sequence is TGTGCCAGCAGTTTAGAGCGGGCCTACGAGCAGTACTTC.

J is TRBJ2-3 and V is TRBV15; TRBD1 aligns across 7 bases. The CDR3 is 15 residues long. The germline CDR1 and CDR2 sequences are LNHNV and YYDKDF (reference sequence). V lost 4 bases and J lost 2; bases outside the gene matches: 6. The CDR3 sequence: CATSKGQVATDTQYF. In DNA form, the CDR3 reads TGTGCCACCAGCAAAGGACAGGTGGCCACAGATACGCAGTATTTT.

V gene TRBV27 combines with J gene TRBJ1-1, with 8 bases identical to TRBD1. Looked up from germline, CDR1 is MNHEY and CDR2 is SMNVEV (reference sequence). Trimming cost V 5 bases and J 5 bases; bases outside gene matches: 4. The CDR3 is made up of 13 amino acids. This chain's CDR3 is CASSLTGDTEAFF. For the CDR3, the DNA is TGTGCCAGCAGTCTGACAGGGGATACTGAAGCTTTCTTT.

The rearrangement joins TRBV10-1 to TRBJ2-3; 7 nucleotides line up with TRBD2. V was clipped by 5 bases and J by 1 base; unmatched bases: 3. The CDR3 sequence is 14 residues long. CDR1 WNHNN and CDR2 SYGVQD come from the germline V gene (reference sequence). CDR3 DNA sequence: TGCGCCAGCAGTAAGCGGGACCGCACAGATACGCAGTATTTT. Its translation is CASSKRDRTDTQYF.

The rearrangement links TRBV19 to TRBJ1-1; D remains ambiguous. Trimming removed 3 bases from V and 1 base from J, with 9 bases in between. The CDR3 has 14 amino acids. Germline V gene data show CDR1 as LNHDA and CDR2 as SQIVND (reference sequence). DNA of the CDR3: TGTGCCAGTAGTATTGCGGATGCGAACACTGAAGCTTTCTTT. Amino acid sequence: CASSIADANTEAFF.

This chain connects TRBV4-2 to TRBJ2-5; a weak D match, TRBD1 (8 bases). Trimming cost V 3 bases and J 5 bases, with 13 bases left between them. CDR3 length: 14 amino acids. Germline-derived CDR1 and CDR2 are LGHNA and YNFKEQ. The CDR3 DNA reads TGTGCCAGCAGCCAGTCACAGGGGGGGGAGACCCAGTACTTC. This translates into CASSQSQGGETQYF.

The table lists this clone with a count of one. The chain carries TRBV7-2 and TRBJ2-3; a possible D gene is TRBD1 (8 bases). This CDR3 region has 15 residues. The V gene lost 5 bases and the J gene lost 2 bases, with 14 bases spanning the gap. The germline V gene has CDR1 SGHTA and CDR2 FQGNSA. CDR3 region: CASSPQGGVTDTQYF. DNA for the CDR3: TGTGCCAGCAGCCCACAGGGGGGGGTCACAGATACGCAGTATTTT.

This sequence joins TRBV18 and TRBJ2-2; 9 bases are shared with TRBD1. This CDR3 spans 15 amino acids. The germline gives CDR1 KGHSH, CDR2 LQKENI. V gave up 0 bases and J gave up 7 bases; unmatched junction bases: 3. The CDR3, as DNA: TGTGCCAGCTCACCACCAAACAGGGGGCTCGGGGAGCTGTTTTTT. Translating gives CASSPPNRGLGELFF.

As concerns this clone: The same CDR3 is also encoded by other DNA sequences in this sample. This CDR3 reads CASSLTQPQETQYF. In DNA form, the CDR3 reads TGCGCCAGCAGCTTGACACAGCCACAAGAGACCCAGTACTTC. The chain recombines TRBV5-1 with TRBJ2-5; D gene unclear. This CDR3 region has 14 residues. V lost 1 base to trimming and J lost 2 bases, with 9 bases between them. Germline V gives CDR1 SGHRS, CDR2 YFSETQ.